This T cell receptor (beta chain) was identified during a study of control samples from healthy donors and cancer patients. V lost 0 bases to trimming and J lost 5 bases; unmatched junction nucleotides: 3. Germline V gives CDR1 MDHEN, CDR2 SYDVKM. The CDR3 consists of 16 residues. TCRdb keeps only in-frame clones here, not all; method: immunoSEQ multiplex PCR. Of approximately 37,000 clones listed, 80% to 95% are singletons. The gene calls are TRBV28 and TRBJ2-1, with TRBD2 identical over 11 bases. The source of this sequence is a woman in her fifties or sixties in good health. Material for sequencing was blood. The CDR3 reads CASSLWASGGNNEQFF. The CDR3 DNA follows: TGTGCCAGCAGTTTATGGGCTAGCGGGGGGAACAATGAGCAGTTCTTC.